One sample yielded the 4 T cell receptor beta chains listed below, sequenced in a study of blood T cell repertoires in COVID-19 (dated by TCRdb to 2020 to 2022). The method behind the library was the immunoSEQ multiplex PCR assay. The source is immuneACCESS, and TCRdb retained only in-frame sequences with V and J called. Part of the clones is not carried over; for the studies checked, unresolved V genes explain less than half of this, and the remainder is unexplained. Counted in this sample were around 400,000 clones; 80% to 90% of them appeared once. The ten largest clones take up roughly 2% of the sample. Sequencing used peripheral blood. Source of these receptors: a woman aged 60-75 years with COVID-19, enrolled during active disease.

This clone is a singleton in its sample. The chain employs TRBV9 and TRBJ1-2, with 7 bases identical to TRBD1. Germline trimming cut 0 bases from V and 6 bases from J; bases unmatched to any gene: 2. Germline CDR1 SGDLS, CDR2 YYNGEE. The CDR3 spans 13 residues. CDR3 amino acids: CASSVEQGNGYTF. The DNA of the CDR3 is TGTGCCAGCAGCGTAGAACAGGGGAATGGCTACACCTTC.

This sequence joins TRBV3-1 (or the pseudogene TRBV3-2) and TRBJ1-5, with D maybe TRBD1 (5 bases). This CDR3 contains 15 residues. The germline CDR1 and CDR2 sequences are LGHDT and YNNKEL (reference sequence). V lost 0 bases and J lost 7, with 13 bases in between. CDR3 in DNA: TGTGCCAGCAGCCAAGATGGACACTCCAAGCAGCCCCAGCATTTT. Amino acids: CASSQDGHSKQPQHF.

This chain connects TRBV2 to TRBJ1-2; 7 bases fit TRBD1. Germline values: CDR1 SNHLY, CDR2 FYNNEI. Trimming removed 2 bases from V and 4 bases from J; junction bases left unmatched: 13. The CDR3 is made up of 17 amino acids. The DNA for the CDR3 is TGTGCCAGCAGTGAACCAGAGGCGGGCAAGGGGGCCTATGGCTACACCTTC. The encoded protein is CASSEPEAGKGAYGYTF.

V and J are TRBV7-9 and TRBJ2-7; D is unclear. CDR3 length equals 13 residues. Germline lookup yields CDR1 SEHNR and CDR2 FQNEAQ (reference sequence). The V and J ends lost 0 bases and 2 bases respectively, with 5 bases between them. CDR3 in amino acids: CASSLAATYEQYF. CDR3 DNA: TGTGCCAGCAGCTTAGCGGCAACCTACGAGCAGTACTTC.